The 23 T cell receptor beta chains listed next were all sequenced from one sample in a study of blood T cell repertoires in COVID-19. Method: immunoSEQ multiplex PCR; TCRdb's copy keeps in-frame clones and lacks some. The sample has 300,000 to 400,000 clones, around 89% seen once; the top ten hold 4%. The sequencing sample was made of peripheral blood. The source is a woman aged 45-60 years with active or convalescent COVID-19.

This chain uses TRBV4-1 with TRBJ2-5; D remains unclear. The CDR3 spans 15 residues. Germline V gene lookup returns CDR1 MGHRA and CDR2 YSYEKL. Trimming shortened V by 1 base and J by 2 bases, and 11 bases separated the two germline ends. Here the CDR3 DNA reads TGCGCCAGCAGCCAAGTGCCCCAACTTCAAGAGACCCAGTACTTC. Translated, it gives CASSQVPQLQETQYF.

The chain couples TRBV11-2 to TRBJ2-7, with TRBD2 matching over 8 bases. Looked up from germline, CDR1 is SGHAT and CDR2 is FQNNGV. V trimming: 3 bases; J trimming: 5 bases; junction bases outside the gene matches: 9. This CDR3 spans 15 amino acids. The CDR3 region is CASSLSGSWEDEQYF. The CDR3 DNA reads TGTGCCAGCAGCTTGAGCGGGAGTTGGGAGGACGAGCAGTACTTC.

The chain couples TRBV24-1 to TRBJ2-3; D might be TRBD1 (6 bases). Trimming stripped 4 bases from V and 4 bases from J, with 11 bases between. The CDR3 extends over 14 amino acids. The V gene's germline CDR1 is KGHDR and CDR2 SFDVKD. Here the CDR3 DNA reads TGTGCCACCAGTGACCCCAGGGGCGCAGATACGCAGTATTTT. Translated: CATSDPRGADTQYF.

The chain combines TRBV19 with TRBJ2-2; the match to TRBD2 covers 13 bases. Germline trimming cut 3 bases from V and 5 bases from J; bases unmatched to any gene: 12. Germline V gene lookup returns CDR1 LNHDA and CDR2 SQIVND (reference sequence). The CDR3 is made up of 19 amino acids. DNA for the CDR3: TGTGCCAGTAGTATCCTTGCCTCGGGACTAGCGGGACGGACCGGGGAGCTGTTTTTT. It translates to CASSILASGLAGRTGELFF.

In regard to this clone: One junction end does not reproduce the germline sequence, and a read error may be involved. The J gene is TRBJ2-1, the V gene TRBV6-1, with D maybe TRBD1 (5 bases). There are 12 residues in the CDR3. CDR1 MNHNS and CDR2 SASEGT come from the germline V gene. The CDR3 DNA is TGTGCCAGCAGGGAAGGACATTCTGAGCAGTTCTTC. Its translation is CASREGHSEQFF.

V and J are TRBV14 and TRBJ2-5, with TRBD2 matching over 7 bases. The germline gives CDR1 SGHDN, CDR2 FVKESK. The CDR3 has 15 residues. Trimming removed 4 bases from V and 0 bases from J; junction bases left unmatched: 5. The CDR3 loop reads CASSLLREDQETQYF. The CDR3 region has the DNA TGTGCCAGCAGCCTCCTCCGGGAGGACCAAGAGACCCAGTACTTC.

J is TRBJ1-1 and V is TRBV4-3; D not certain. The CDR3 loop spans 14 amino acids. The germline CDR1 and CDR2 sequences are LGHNA and YSLEER. V gave up 6 bases and J gave up 10 bases, with 21 bases separating them. CDR3 DNA sequence: TGCGCCAGCAGTCAAAACGGGGTGGGAGAGGGAGCTTTCTTT. The encoded protein is CASSQNGVGEGAFF.

The chain employs TRBV2 and TRBJ1-1; TRBD1 is a possible D gene (5 bases). The CDR3 extends over 14 amino acids. V was cut by 0 bases and J by 8 bases, with 13 bases left in between. In germline, CDR1 is SNHLY, CDR2 FYNNEI. CDR3 in amino acids: CASSEALGGGEAFF. As DNA, the CDR3 is TGTGCCAGCAGTGAAGCCTTGGGGGGGGGAGAAGCTTTCTTT.

The chain links TRBV7-2 to TRBJ1-5; the D is unclear. This CDR3 contains 15 residues. Germline V gives CDR1 SGHTA, CDR2 FQGNSA. V lost 2 bases, J lost 0 bases, and 8 bases lay in between. Written as DNA, the CDR3 is TGTGCCAGCAGCTTACGAACCGGTAGCAATCAGCCCCAGCATTTT. Amino acids: CASSLRTGSNQPQHF.

This clone was found a few times. The chain combines TRBV30 with TRBJ2-1; 9 bases agree with TRBD2. V was pared by 3 bases and J by 12 bases, with 9 bases of the junction left unmatched. Germline V gene sequence: CDR1 GTSNPN, CDR2 SVGIG (reference sequence). The CDR3 consists of 13 residues. CDR3 nucleotides: TGTGCCTGGAGCCTAGCGGGACCCGGAGGGCAGTTCTTC. Its translation is CAWSLAGPGGQFF.

V usage is TRBV19 and J usage is TRBJ2-1; TRBD2 aligns across 7 bases. The CDR3 spans 14 residues. Germline V gives CDR1 LNHDA, CDR2 SQIVND (reference sequence). The trim removed 5 bases at V and 2 bases at J, leaving 3 bases unmatched. As DNA, the CDR3 is TGTGCCAGTAGTTTTGGACTAGCCTACAATGAGCAGTTCTTC. Translated: CASSFGLAYNEQFF.

V gene TRBV5-1 combines with J gene TRBJ1-6; a possible D gene is TRBD1 (6 bases). The CDR3 runs 16 residues. CDR1 is SGHRS and CDR2 is YFSETQ in the germline V gene. Deletions cut 1 base from V and 10 bases from J, with 18 bases between. The CDR3 DNA reads TGCGCCAGCAGCTTGAAACAGGGTCCGGATGAATCACCCCTCCACTTT. The encoded protein is CASSLKQGPDESPLHF.

V is TRBV30 and J is TRBJ1-4; no definite D call. The germline V and J ends were trimmed by 3 bases and 0 bases, with 14 bases remaining between them. The CDR3 extends over 16 amino acids. From germline, CDR1 is GTSNPN and CDR2 SVGIG (reference sequence). CDR3 nucleotides: TGTGCCTGGAGGGGTTGGAGGGCCCCAACTAATGAAAAACTGTTTTTT. Residues: CAWRGWRAPTNEKLFF. Complete variable domain (other parts from reference TRBV30 and TRBJ1-4): SQTIHQWPATLVQPVGSPLSLECTVEGTSNPNLYWYRQAAGRGLQLLFYSVGIGQISSEVPQNLSASRPQDRQFILSSKKLLLSDSGFYLCAWRGWRAPTNEKLFFGSGTQLSVL.

V is TRBV5-6 and J is TRBJ1-2, with D hard to call. Between the trimmed V and J ends, which lost 4 bases and 5 bases, there was a span of 9 bases. The CDR3 has 12 amino acids. Germline lookup yields CDR1 SGHDT and CDR2 YYEEEE. The CDR3 DNA is TGTGCCAGCAGCGGACTTCTATATGGCTACACCTTC. Encoded protein: CASSGLLYGYTF. The full variable domain, in which reference TRBV5-6 and TRBJ1-2 provide the parts outside the CDR3, is DAGVTQSPTHLIKTRGQQVTLRCSPKSGHDTVSWYQQALGQGPQFIFQYYEEEERQRGNFPDRFSGHQFPNYSSELNVNALLLGDSALYLCASSGLLYGYTFGSGTRLTVV.

V is TRBV6-4 and J is TRBJ2-2; D is possibly TRBD1 (5 bases). There are 13 residues in the CDR3. V was clipped by 4 bases and J by 5 bases, with 8 bases between them. CDR1 is MRHNA, CDR2 SNTAGT, per germline. This chain's CDR3 is CASSVQGTGELFF. CDR3 coding DNA: TGTGCCAGCAGTGTTCAGGGAACCGGGGAGCTGTTTTTT.

This rearrangement joins TRBV19 to TRBJ1-5; TRBD1 is a possible D gene (5 bases). Trimming cost V 7 bases and J 9 bases, with 22 bases left between them. The CDR3 totals 15 residues. Germline V gene data show CDR1 as LNHDA and CDR2 as SQIVND (reference sequence). CDR3 residues: CASKDAGTDLGPQHF. The DNA for the CDR3 is TGTGCCAGTAAAGACGCGGGGACCGACTTAGGGCCCCAGCATTTT.

The chain employs TRBV7-2 and TRBJ1-3; 7 bases fit TRBD1. Per the germline V gene, CDR1 is SGHTA and CDR2 is FQGNSA. The CDR3 totals 15 residues. J was trimmed by 6 bases and V by 1 base; bases with no gene match: 6. The CDR3 region is CASSLGGTVPNTIYF. CDR3 nucleotide sequence: TGTGCCAGCAGCTTAGGTGGGACAGTGCCAAACACCATATATTTT.

The V gene is TRBV6-6, the J gene TRBJ2-7; D not resolved. The V end was cut by 7 bases, the J end by 0 bases, with 13 bases between. The CDR3 contains 14 residues. CDR1 is MNHNY, CDR2 SVGAGI, per germline (reference sequence). In nucleotides, the CDR3 is TGTGCCAGCACCCCGGTAGGAGCCTCCTACGAGCAGTACTTC. It is translated as CASTPVGASYEQYF.

This clone was picked up a small number of times. The gene calls are TRBV6-6 and TRBJ1-2; no firm D call. The CDR3 consists of 13 residues. V gave up 0 bases and J gave up 7 bases, with 9 bases separating them. Looked up from germline, CDR1 is MNHNY and CDR2 is SVGAGI (reference sequence). The CDR3 coding sequence is TGTGCCAGCAGTTACTCGGACTCCATTGGCTACACCTTC. Protein product: CASSYSDSIGYTF.

The genes are TRBV24-1 and TRBJ2-1, with 7 bases matching TRBD2. This CDR3 has 14 amino acids. The V segment lost 8 bases and the J segment 2 bases; nucleotides outside the gene matches: 5. Per the germline V gene, CDR1 is KGHDR and CDR2 is SFDVKD. The CDR3 protein is CATTTGGPYNEQFF. The DNA of the CDR3 is TGTGCCACCACTACGGGAGGTCCCTACAATGAGCAGTTCTTC.

The V call is TRBV30, the J call TRBJ1-1, with a weak D call TRBD1 (5 bases). CDR3 length: 16 amino acids. The germline V and J ends were trimmed by 0 bases and 0 bases, with 14 bases remaining between them. The germline V gene encodes CDR1 GTSNPN and CDR2 SVGIG (reference sequence). In DNA form, the CDR3 reads TGTGCCTGGAGTGTGAAAGGGGTGGGTATGAACACTGAAGCTTTCTTT. It is translated as CAWSVKGVGMNTEAFF.

The rearrangement links TRBV28 to TRBJ2-3; 9 bases line up with TRBD2. V shed 4 bases, J shed 4 bases, and the junction held 6 bases outside the gene matches. The CDR3 covers 15 residues. The V gene's germline CDR1 is MDHEN and CDR2 SYDVKM. The CDR3 here is CASSSASGTPDTQYF. The CDR3 coding sequence is TGTGCCAGCAGTTCCGCTAGCGGGACGCCAGATACGCAGTATTTT. Full variable domain (rest looked up from reference TRBV28 and TRBJ2-3): DVKVTQSSRYLVKRTGEKVFLECVQDMDHENMFWYRQDPGLGLRLIYFSYDVKMKEKGDIPEGYSVSREKKERFSLILESASTNQTSMYLCASSSASGTPDTQYFGPGTRLTVL.

This clone was seen more than once but under ten times. A read error may account for a junction end that differs from germline. The chain carries TRBV7-2 and TRBJ2-7; 8 nucleotides line up with TRBD2. Germline V gene lookup returns CDR1 SGHTA and CDR2 FQGNSA. The CDR3 runs to 14 residues. The CDR3 sequence is CASSLAGQLDEQYF. The CDR3 nucleotides read TGTGCCAGCAGTTTAGCGGGACAATTGGACGAGCAGTACTTC.